This TCR beta chain was recovered during a study of blood T cell repertoires in COVID-19. TCRdb's table, derived via immunoSEQ multiplex PCR, lists solely in-frame clones and lacks some. The table shows over 100,000 clones, with more than 80% occurring only once. The CDR3 is 16 residues long. The germline gives CDR1 SGHTA, CDR2 FQGNSA. Trimming removed 3 bases at V and 0 bases at J, with 14 bases between. This TCR derives from a human donor in a cohort sampled during active COVID-19. V usage is TRBV7-2 and J usage is TRBJ1-1; the D gene is possibly TRBD1 (6 bases). The sequenced sample consisted of peripheral blood. The CDR3 spells CASSFRQAILNTEAFF. In DNA form, the CDR3 reads TGTGCCAGCAGCTTTAGACAGGCCATACTGAACACTGAAGCTTTCTTT.